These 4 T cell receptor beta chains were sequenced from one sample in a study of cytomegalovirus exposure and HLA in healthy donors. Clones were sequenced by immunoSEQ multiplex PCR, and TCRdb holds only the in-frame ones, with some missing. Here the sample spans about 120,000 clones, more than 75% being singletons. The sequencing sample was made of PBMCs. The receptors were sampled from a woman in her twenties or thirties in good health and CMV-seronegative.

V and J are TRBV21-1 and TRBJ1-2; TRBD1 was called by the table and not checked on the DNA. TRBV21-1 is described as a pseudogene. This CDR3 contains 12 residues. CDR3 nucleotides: TGTGCCAGCAGCAAAGAACAGTATGGCTACACCTTC. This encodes CASSKEQYGYTF.

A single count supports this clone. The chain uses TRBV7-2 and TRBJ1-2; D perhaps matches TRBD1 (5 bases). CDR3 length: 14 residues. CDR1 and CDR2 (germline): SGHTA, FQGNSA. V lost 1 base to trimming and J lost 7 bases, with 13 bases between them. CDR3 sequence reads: CASSLGRQRPGYTF. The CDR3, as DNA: TGTGCCAGCAGCTTAGGCAGACAGCGTCCTGGCTACACCTTC.

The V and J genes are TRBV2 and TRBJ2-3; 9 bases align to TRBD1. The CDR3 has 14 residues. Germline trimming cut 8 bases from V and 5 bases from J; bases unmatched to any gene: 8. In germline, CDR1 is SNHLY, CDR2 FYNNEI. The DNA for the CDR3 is TGTGCCAGCGCACGGGACAGGGAAGGAGATACGCAGTATTTT. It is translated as CASARDREGDTQYF.

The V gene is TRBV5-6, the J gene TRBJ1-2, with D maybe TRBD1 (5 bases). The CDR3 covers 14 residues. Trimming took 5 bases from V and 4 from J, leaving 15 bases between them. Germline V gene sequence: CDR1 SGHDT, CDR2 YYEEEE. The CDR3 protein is CASRLQVTSYGYTF. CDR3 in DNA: TGTGCCAGCAGGTTACAGGTTACCTCCTATGGCTACACCTTC.